This TCR beta chain was captured by sequencing in a study of shared clonotypes between healthy human individuals. Overall study: Donor ages ranged 18 to 49 years: a couple of women, three men. CD4 naive cells filled three plates per donor, CD4 memory three, CD8 naive two and CD8 memory one.

As regards this clone: Its antigen is unknown.

Study observations and caveats: Relative to their counterparts shared across all four donors, non-shared clonotypes exhibited diminished generation probabilities. Generally, estimated richness proved larger in naive subsets than it did in memory subsets.

Using immunoSEQ multiplex PCR, the repertoire was profiled, and TCRdb retains in-frame clones only, with some absent. The sample carries around 2.1 million clones, about 92% recorded once. This CDR3 comprises 13 residues. The V end lost 8 bases, the J end lost 5 bases, and 15 bases lay between the germline ends. Per germline, CDR1 SEHNR and CDR2 FQNEAQ (reference sequence). CD45RO-negative cells were positively selected for CCR7, leaving out terminally differentiated effector memory CD45RA+ cells. The chain is built from TRBV7-9 and TRBJ2-5; D unclear. The receptor was isolated from a man aged 18-30 years in good health. Some clones in this sample may be carry-over from other donors' samples. Specimen: naive CD8+ T cells from PBMCs. The CDR3 nucleotides read TGTGCCAGCGGCCCGGATTTAAGGGAGACCCAGTACTTC. The encoded protein is CASGPDLRETQYF. Using reference TRBV7-9 and TRBJ2-5 for the parts outside the CDR3, the full variable domain is DTGVSQNPRHKITKRGQNVTFRCDPISEHNRLYWYRQTLGQGPEFLTYFQNEAQLEKSRLLSDRFSAERPKGSFSTLEIQRTEQGDSAMYLCASGPDLRETQYFGPGTRLLVL.